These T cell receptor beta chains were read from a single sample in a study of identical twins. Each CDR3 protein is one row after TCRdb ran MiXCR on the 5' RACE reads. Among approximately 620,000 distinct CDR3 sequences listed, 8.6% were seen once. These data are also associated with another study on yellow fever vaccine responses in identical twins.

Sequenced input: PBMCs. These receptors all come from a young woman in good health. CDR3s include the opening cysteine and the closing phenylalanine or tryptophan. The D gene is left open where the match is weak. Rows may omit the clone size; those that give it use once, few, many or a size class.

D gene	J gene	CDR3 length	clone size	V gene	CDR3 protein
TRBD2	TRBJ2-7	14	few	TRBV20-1	CSARAGEGLYEQYF
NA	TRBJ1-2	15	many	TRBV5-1	CASSLEAKANYGYTF
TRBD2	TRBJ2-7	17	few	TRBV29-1	CSVRPGLAGGPGYEQYF
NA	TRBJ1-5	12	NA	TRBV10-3	CAIGGANQPQHF
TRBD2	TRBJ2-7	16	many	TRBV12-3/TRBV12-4	CASSLNLAGLTYEQYF
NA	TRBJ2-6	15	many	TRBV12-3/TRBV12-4	CASSLQGTGANVLTF
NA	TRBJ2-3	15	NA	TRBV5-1	CASSTGQFYTDTQYF
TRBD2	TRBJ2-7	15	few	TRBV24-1	CATSDWASGRDEQYF
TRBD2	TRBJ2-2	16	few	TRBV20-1	CSARDRLAGGTGELFF
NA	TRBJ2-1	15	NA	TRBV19	CASSIIGEVHNEQFF
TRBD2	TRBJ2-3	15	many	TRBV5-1	CASSLELAGLDTQYF
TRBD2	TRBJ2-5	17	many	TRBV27	CASSGLAGDQYQETQYF
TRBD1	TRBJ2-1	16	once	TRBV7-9	CASRPVTGGDYNEQFF
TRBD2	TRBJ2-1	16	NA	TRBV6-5	CASSYSGLAERNEQFF
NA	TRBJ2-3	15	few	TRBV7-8	CASSSPMGDPDTQYF
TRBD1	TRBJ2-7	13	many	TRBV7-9	CASSLGQGAEQYF
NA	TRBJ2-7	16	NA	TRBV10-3	CAISGDGRTGTYEQYF
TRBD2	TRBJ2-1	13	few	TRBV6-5	CASSYSRGTTQFF
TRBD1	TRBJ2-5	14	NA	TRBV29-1	CSVGGTGGDETQYF
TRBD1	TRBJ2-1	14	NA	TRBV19	CASSAGTGLNEQFF
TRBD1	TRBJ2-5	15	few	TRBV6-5	CASSYWGTGEETQYF
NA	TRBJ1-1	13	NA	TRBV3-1	CASSHLWDTEAFF
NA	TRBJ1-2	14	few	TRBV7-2	CASSLVGALYGYTF